These 32 T cell receptor beta chains came from one sample sequenced in a study of blood T cell repertoires in COVID-19. Data came from immunoSEQ multiplex PCR; TCRdb stores just in-frame clones and leaves some out. The sample lists approximately 440,000 clones; 90% were seen once. Material for sequencing was PBMCs or T cells enriched from blood (not recorded which). These receptors all stem from a man aged 18-30 years who had recovered from COVID-19.

The chain combines TRBV4-1 with TRBJ1-5; a weak D match, TRBD1 (5 bases). The CDR3 is made up of 15 amino acids. The germline V and J ends were trimmed by 0 bases and 1 base, with 7 bases remaining between them. Looked up from germline, CDR1 is MGHRA and CDR2 is YSYEKL. CDR3 in DNA: TGCGCCAGCAGCCAAGAACGACAGAGCAATCAGCCCCAGCATTTT. This codes for CASSQERQSNQPQHF.

V and J are TRBV7-2 and TRBJ1-5; tentative D call: TRBD1 (6 bases). The CDR3 sequence is 12 residues long. Germline lookup yields CDR1 SGHTA and CDR2 FQGNSA. Trimming took 8 bases from V and 4 from J, leaving 9 bases between them. CDR3: CASSRGNQPQHF. DNA for the CDR3: TGTGCCAGCTCAAGGGGGAATCAGCCCCAGCATTTT.

This sequence joins TRBV19 and TRBJ2-7; TRBD1 matches at 10 bases. The CDR3 spans 14 residues. Germline loops: CDR1 LNHDA, CDR2 SQIVND (reference sequence). Trimming removed 1 base from V and 6 bases from J; junction bases left unmatched: 3. CDR3 nucleotides: TGTGCCAGTAGTATAGGACAGGGGGCCGGCGAGCAGTACTTC. Translating gives CASSIGQGAGEQYF.

This clone turned up a few times. This rearrangement joins TRBV12-5 to TRBJ2-1, with D possibly TRBD2 on 5 matching bases. Germline V gives CDR1 LGHNT, CDR2 FRNRAP. This CDR3 comprises 14 residues. V was trimmed by 2 bases and J by 8 bases, leaving 13 bases between them. The CDR3 DNA reads as TGTGCTAGTGGTTTGACCCCCGAGAGGGATGAGCAGTTCTTC. This translates into CASGLTPERDEQFF. Looking up the rest from reference TRBV12-5 and TRBJ2-1 gives the full variable domain: DARVTQTPRHKVTEMGQEVTMRCQPILGHNTVFWYRQTMMQGLELLAYFRNRAPLDDSGMPKDRFSAEMPDATLATLKIQPSEPRDSAVYFCASGLTPERDEQFFGPGTRLTVL.

This clone was found a few times. The chain links TRBV2 to TRBJ1-2; 7 bases fit TRBD1. V dropped 4 bases and J dropped 7; count of bases not matched to a gene: 6. Germline values: CDR1 SNHLY, CDR2 FYNNEI. CDR3 length: 13 amino acids. The CDR3 DNA reads as TGTGCCAGCAGTGGCCCGACAGGGTCTGGCTACACCTTC. Amino acid sequence: CASSGPTGSGYTF.

The chain employs TRBV6-7 and TRBJ2-5; D ambiguous. TRBV6-7 carries the ORF label, with uncertain function. This CDR3 is built from 16 residues. The germline V and J ends were trimmed by 7 bases and 2 bases, with 20 bases remaining between them. The CDR3: CASTPEETASQETQYF. The DNA for the CDR3 is TGTGCCAGCACCCCGGAAGAAACAGCTTCACAAGAGACCCAGTACTTC.

V and J are TRBV4-1 and TRBJ1-1, with a possible D match to TRBD1 (5 bases). The germline V and J ends were trimmed by 1 base and 0 bases, with 9 bases remaining between them. Germline CDR1 is MGHRA and CDR2 is YSYEKL. The CDR3 sequence is 15 residues long. For the CDR3, the DNA is TGCGCCAGCAGCCAAGGACGGGGGGTGAACACTGAAGCTTTCTTT. Its translation is CASSQGRGVNTEAFF.

The V and J genes are TRBV6-5 and TRBJ1-6; maybe TRBD1 (5 bases). The V gene lost 9 bases and the J gene lost 4 bases, with 7 bases spanning the gap. The CDR3 spans 12 residues. The V gene's germline CDR1 is MNHEY and CDR2 SVGAGI. CDR3 residues: CASRGYNSPLHF. DNA for the CDR3: TGTGCCAGTAGGGGTTATAATTCACCCCTCCACTTT.

J is TRBJ1-2 and V is TRBV5-8; D gene ambiguous. The germline V and J ends were trimmed by 1 base and 8 bases, with 15 bases remaining between them. The CDR3 consists of 14 residues. Germline CDR1 is SGHTS and CDR2 is YDEGEE. CDR3 residues: CASSLLGRDQGYTF. CDR3 DNA sequence: TGTGCCAGCAGCTTGCTGGGTCGGGATCAGGGCTACACCTTC.

The chain carries TRBV5-5 and TRBJ2-1, with 12 bases lining up with TRBD2. The CDR3 contains 15 residues. Losses at the gene ends were 4 bases for V and 8 bases for J; bases not matched to a gene: 7. Germline CDR1 and CDR2: SGHKS and YYEKEE (reference sequence). The DNA of the CDR3 is TGTGCCAGCAGCCCACGACTAGCGGGAGTCTATGAGCAGTTCTTC. Translated: CASSPRLAGVYEQFF.

This chain joins TRBV28 and TRBJ1-6, with a possible D match to TRBD1 (5 bases). Trimming took off 2 bases at V and 10 bases at J, with 12 bases between the two ends. The CDR3 runs 14 residues. Germline assignment: CDR1 MDHEN and CDR2 SYDVKM. The CDR3 DNA is TGTGCCAGCAGTTTAAGGGCAGGGTGGTCACCCCTCCACTTT. Protein: CASSLRAGWSPLHF.

The chain joins TRBV19 to TRBJ2-2; 14 bases fit TRBD2. CDR3 length: 14 amino acids. Looked up from germline, CDR1 is LNHDA and CDR2 is SQIVND (reference sequence). V lost 9 bases to trimming and J lost 4 bases; unmatched junction nucleotides: 1. The CDR3 DNA follows: TGTGCCAGCGGACTAGCGGGGGGCACCGGGGAGCTGTTTTTT. Translation: CASGLAGGTGELFF.

The chain links TRBV5-1 to TRBJ2-2, with a possible D match to TRBD2 (6 bases). With 6 bases removed from V and 6 bases from J, the gap between germline ends came to 18 bases. CDR3 size: 15 residues. CDR1 and CDR2 (germline): SGHRS, YFSETQ. CDR3 in DNA: TGCGCCAGCACCCCCTCGGGCAGGGAGGCCGGGGAGCTGTTTTTT. It is translated as CASTPSGREAGELFF.

This chain uses TRBV24-1 with TRBJ2-1; 8 bases are a match to TRBD1. Germline trimming cut 5 bases from V and 6 bases from J; bases unmatched to any gene: 8. This CDR3 has 15 amino acids. Germline V gives CDR1 KGHDR, CDR2 SFDVKD. The CDR3 reads CATSVVRGQSNEQFF. CDR3 coding DNA: TGTGCCACCAGTGTCGTCAGGGGGCAGAGCAATGAGCAGTTCTTC.

The chain couples TRBV15 to TRBJ1-5; D is undetermined. The V end was cut by 3 bases, the J end by 4 bases, with 7 bases between. There are 13 residues in the CDR3. Germline loops: CDR1 LNHNV, CDR2 YYDKDF (reference sequence). CDR3 sequence (DNA): TGTGCCACCAGCAGCAAGGAGAATCAGCCCCAGCATTTT. Translating gives CATSSKENQPQHF. The full variable domain, completed using reference TRBV15 and TRBJ1-5, is DAMVIQNPRYQVTQFGKPVTLSCSQTLNHNVMYWYQQKSSQAPKLLFHYYDKDFNNEADTPDNFQSRRPNTSFCFLDIRSPGLGDTAMYLCATSSKENQPQHFGDGTRLSIL.

The CDR3 sequence is CASSEVGGGQPQHF. Here the CDR3 DNA reads TGTGCCAGCAGTGAGGTTGGGGGGGGTCAGCCCCAGCATTTT. The V gene is TRBV6-1, the J gene TRBJ1-5, with TRBD1 as a possible D gene (5 bases). This CDR3 contains 14 residues. The V end was cut by 3 bases, the J end by 6 bases, with 12 bases between. Germline-derived CDR1 and CDR2 are MNHNS and SASEGT.

This clone came up many times. The chain carries TRBV2 and TRBJ1-5, with D unclear. Germline V lookup: CDR1 SNHLY, CDR2 FYNNEI. The V end lost 3 bases, the J end lost 1 base, and 4 bases lay between the germline ends. The CDR3 runs to 13 residues. In nucleotides, the CDR3 is TGTGCCAGCAGTGAGGAGAGCAATCAGCCCCAGCATTTT. It translates to CASSEESNQPQHF.

CDR3 region: CASSQRGISGNTIYF. In DNA, the CDR3 is TGTGCCAGCAGCCAAAGGGGCATATCTGGAAACACCATATATTTT. This chain joins TRBV3-1 (or the pseudogene TRBV3-2) and TRBJ1-3; a possible D gene is TRBD1 (5 bases). The germline V gene encodes CDR1 LGHDT and CDR2 YNNKEL (reference sequence). Deletions cut 2 bases from V and 1 base from J, with 9 bases between. The CDR3 loop spans 15 amino acids.

The rearrangement joins TRBV5-1 to TRBJ2-7; D not resolved. This CDR3 is 15 amino acids long. Between the trimmed V and J ends, which lost 1 base and 0 bases, there was a span of 11 bases. CDR1 is SGHRS and CDR2 is YFSETQ in the germline V gene. The chain's CDR3 is CASSLTPGLSYEQYF. CDR3 in DNA: TGCGCCAGCAGCTTGACCCCGGGTCTCTCCTACGAGCAGTACTTC.

The rearrangement links TRBV6-1 to TRBJ1-4; D gene ambiguous. The germline CDR1 and CDR2 sequences are MNHNS and SASEGT. The CDR3 has 16 amino acids. Trimming pared 1 base from V and 0 bases from J, leaving 9 bases between. In DNA, the CDR3 is TGTGCCAGCAGTGAAGTGACAAGGCCAACTAATGAAAAACTGTTTTTT. The encoded protein is CASSEVTRPTNEKLFF.

The sample holds one count of this clone. The chain uses TRBV10-1 and TRBJ1-5, with 7 bases that match TRBD1. Germline trimming cut 6 bases from V and 4 bases from J; bases unmatched to any gene: 9. The CDR3 runs to 15 residues. Germline V gene sequence: CDR1 WNHNN, CDR2 SYGVQD (reference sequence). DNA of the CDR3: TGCGCCAGCAGAGGGGGACAGAGTATTAATCAGCCCCAGCATTTT. Translation gives CASRGGQSINQPQHF.

V is TRBV30 and J is TRBJ2-3, with D possibly TRBD2 on 6 matching bases. The CDR3 has 14 amino acids. V was trimmed by 5 bases and J by 1 base, leaving 13 bases between them. Germline assignment: CDR1 GTSNPN and CDR2 SVGIG (reference sequence). CDR3 nucleotide sequence: TGTGCCTGGGGGCCGGGAGTTGGCACAGATACGCAGTATTTT. This codes for CAWGPGVGTDTQYF.

The chain carries TRBV2 and TRBJ1-2; D unresolved. The CDR3 consists of 16 residues. Trimming shortened V by 2 bases and J by 0 bases, and 13 bases separated the two germline ends. Germline V gene sequence: CDR1 SNHLY, CDR2 FYNNEI. Here the CDR3 reads CASSENPDTANYGYTF. DNA for the CDR3: TGTGCCAGCAGTGAAAATCCCGACACCGCTAACTATGGCTACACCTTC.

V and J are TRBV28 and TRBJ1-5; D unresolved. Germline V CDR1 and CDR2: MDHEN, SYDVKM. V lost 3 bases and J lost 3, with 12 bases in between. CDR3 size: 15 residues. The chain's CDR3 is CASSFLGGINQPQHF. The CDR3 bases are TGTGCCAGCAGTTTCTTGGGCGGGATCAATCAGCCCCAGCATTTT.

The rearrangement joins TRBV28 to TRBJ1-6, with 8 positions matching TRBD1. Trimming at V came to 2 bases and at J to 6 bases, leaving 3 bases not matched to a gene. The CDR3 spans 15 residues. The germline V gene encodes CDR1 MDHEN and CDR2 SYDVKM. CDR3 amino acids: CASSLGQGINSPLHF. The CDR3 DNA reads as TGTGCCAGCAGTTTAGGACAGGGCATTAATTCACCCCTCCACTTT.

This chain joins TRBV21-1 and TRBJ2-7; TRBD1 was called by the table and not checked on the DNA. TRBV21-1 is a documented pseudogene. The CDR3 contains 15 residues. The CDR3 region has the DNA TGTGCCAGCAGCTCACGGACAAAGGACTCCTACGAGCAGTACTTC. It codes for CASSSRTKDSYEQYF.

The chain joins TRBV5-1 to TRBJ2-7, with D unclear. The germline V gene has CDR1 SGHRS and CDR2 YFSETQ. The CDR3 has 17 amino acids. The V end was cut by 2 bases, the J end by 5 bases, with 23 bases between. CDR3 nucleotides: TGCGCCAGCAGCTTTCCTGGTGGTCCGGTGTCTCGGGACGAGCAGTACTTC. Translation: CASSFPGGPVSRDEQYF.

This chain links TRBV10-3 with TRBJ2-6, with 7 bases aligning to TRBD2. This CDR3 comprises 18 residues. Per germline, CDR1 ENHRY and CDR2 SYGVKD. V dropped 3 bases and J dropped 0; count of bases not matched to a gene: 8. The CDR3 loop is CAISDGGTGSSGANVLTF. Here the CDR3 DNA reads TGTGCCATCAGTGACGGGGGGACTGGAAGCTCTGGGGCCAACGTCCTGACTTTC.

The chain employs TRBV2 and TRBJ1-1, with D possibly being TRBD1 (5 bases). Trimming pared 1 base from V and 1 base from J, leaving 10 bases between. Germline lookup yields CDR1 SNHLY and CDR2 FYNNEI. The CDR3 totals 15 residues. The CDR3 DNA sequence: TGTGCCAGCAGTGAAGAGGGGCGTGCGAACACTGAAGCTTTCTTT. Protein sequence: CASSEEGRANTEAFF.

The genes are TRBV19 and TRBJ2-7; TRBD1 matches 8 bases. This CDR3 has 16 amino acids. The germline CDR1 and CDR2 sequences are LNHDA and SQIVND (reference sequence). The ends lost 5 bases at V and 3 bases at J; junction bases unmatched: 12. The CDR3 nucleotides read TGTGCCAGTAGTCCCGTCGGACAGGGAGACGACTACGAGCAGTACTTC. Translated: CASSPVGQGDDYEQYF. Looking up the rest from reference TRBV19 and TRBJ2-7 gives the full variable domain: DGGITQSPKYLFRKEGQNVTLSCEQNLNHDAMYWYRQDPGQGLRLIYYSQIVNDFQKGDIAEGYSVSREKKESFPLTVTSAQKNPTAFYLCASSPVGQGDDYEQYFGPGTRLTVT.

V gene TRBV27 combines with J gene TRBJ2-2, with unresolved D. CDR3 length equals 14 residues. With 4 bases removed from V and 4 bases from J, the gap between germline ends came to 10 bases. The germline gives CDR1 MNHEY, CDR2 SMNVEV (reference sequence). CDR3 in DNA: TGTGCCAGCAGTTACCAGGATACCACCGGGGAGCTGTTTTTT. Amino acids: CASSYQDTTGELFF.

The J gene is TRBJ2-7, the V gene TRBV29-1, with 8 bases lining up with TRBD1. V shed 0 bases, J shed 11 bases, and the junction held 9 bases outside the gene matches. CDR1 is SQVTM and CDR2 is ANQGSEA in the germline V gene. The CDR3 covers 13 residues. The CDR3 nucleotides are TGCAGCGTTGAAGACATAATGGACAGGGTAAAGTACTTC. Protein sequence: CSVEDIMDRVKYF.